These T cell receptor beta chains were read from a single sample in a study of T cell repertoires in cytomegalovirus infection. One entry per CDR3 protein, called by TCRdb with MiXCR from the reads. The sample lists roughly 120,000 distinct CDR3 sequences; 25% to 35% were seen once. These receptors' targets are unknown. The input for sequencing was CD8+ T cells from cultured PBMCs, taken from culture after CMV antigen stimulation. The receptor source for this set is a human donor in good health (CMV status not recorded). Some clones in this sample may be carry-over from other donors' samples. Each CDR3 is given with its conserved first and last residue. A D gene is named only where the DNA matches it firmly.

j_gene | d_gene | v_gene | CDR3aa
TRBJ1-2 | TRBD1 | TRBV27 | CASSSAGTERGYTF
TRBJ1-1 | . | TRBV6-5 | CASRLGPEAFF
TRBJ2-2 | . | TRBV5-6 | CASSPSWGAITGELFF
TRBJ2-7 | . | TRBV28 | CASSRPGTRGTYEQYF
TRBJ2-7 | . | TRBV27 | CATQALGADPYEQYF
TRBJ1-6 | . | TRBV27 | CATREAISNNSPLHF
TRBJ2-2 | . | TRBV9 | CASSVGYREELFF
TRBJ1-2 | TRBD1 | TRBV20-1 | CSARDRGGSNYGYTF
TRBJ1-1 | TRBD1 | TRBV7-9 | CASSWTGVVGTEAFF
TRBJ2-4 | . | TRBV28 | CASSLSYPTAGLAKNIQYF
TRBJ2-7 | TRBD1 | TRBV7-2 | CASSFPGQGYYEQYF
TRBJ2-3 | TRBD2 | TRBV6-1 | CASRHLVTVAGGQDTQYF
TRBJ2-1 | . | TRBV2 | CASRNGELMYNEQFF
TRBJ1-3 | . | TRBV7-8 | CASSPVQTDSGNTIYF
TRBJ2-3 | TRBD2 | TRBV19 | CASSIGMASGSTDTQYF
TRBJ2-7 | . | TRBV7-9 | CASSSPWADYEQYF
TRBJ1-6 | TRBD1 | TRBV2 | CASTAPEQGDSPLHF
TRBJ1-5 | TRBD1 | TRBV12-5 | CASGLETGGSNQPQHF
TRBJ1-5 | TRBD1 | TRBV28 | CASNNPTGGHQPQHF
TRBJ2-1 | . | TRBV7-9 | CASSLSSSLDEQFF
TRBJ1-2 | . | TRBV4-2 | CASSTRTGALDGYTF
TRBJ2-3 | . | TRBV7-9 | CASSLKTGKPDTQYF
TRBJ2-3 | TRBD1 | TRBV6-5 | CASSYPPGQGGVDTQYF
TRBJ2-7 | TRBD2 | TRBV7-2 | CASSLSAGGGSYEQYF
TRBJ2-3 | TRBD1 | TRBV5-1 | CASSDRGPDTQYF
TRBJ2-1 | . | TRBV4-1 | CASSQAPLNEQFF
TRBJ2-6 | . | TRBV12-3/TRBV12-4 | CASSSRGESSGANVLTF
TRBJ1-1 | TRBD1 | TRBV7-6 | CASSLDRNRGNTEAFF
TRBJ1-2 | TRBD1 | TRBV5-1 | CASGLRERGLLNYGYTF
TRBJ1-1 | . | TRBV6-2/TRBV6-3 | CASSYQGGGTEAFF
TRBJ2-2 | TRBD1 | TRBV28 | CASSRGRGSLGYAGELFF
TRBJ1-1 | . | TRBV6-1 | CASSRGGSEAFF